This T cell receptor (beta chain) was sequenced in a study of persistence of HIV-infected CD4 T cells. Study in general: Blood samples, up to roughly 200 mL, came from multiple time points, except two leukapheresis donors sampled once. General study findings and limits: Antigen-responding cells were enriched for degenerate expanded CDR3beta sequences.

Comment on this clone: Its antigen remains unidentified.

CDR1 SNHLY and CDR2 FYNNEI come from the germline V gene. The CDR3 extends over 16 amino acids. V trimming: 4 bases; J trimming: 0 bases; junction bases outside the gene matches: 7. The libraries were made with immunoSEQ version 4 in survey mode. The table came from immunoSEQ multiplex PCR; TCRdb's copy has only in-frame clones and leaves some out. The table records some 41,000 clones, more than 70% of them present only once. Lysates of CMV-infected fibroblasts at around 9.1 ug/mL stimulated these cells. Memory cells lacking CD40L and CD69 with high CD45RO were sorted. Sequencing was performed on CD4+ T cells sorted from PBMCs after approximately 18-hour stimulation, taken from a patient who received antiretroviral therapy. The J gene is TRBJ2-3, the V gene TRBV2, with 7 bases identical to TRBD1. This clonotype was obtained from an adult man with HIV who was CMV-seropositive. The CDR3 DNA sequence: TGTGCCAGCAGTGGAGGGGGCGGATCTAGCACAGATACGCAGTATTTT. Protein sequence: CASSGGGGSSTDTQYF.